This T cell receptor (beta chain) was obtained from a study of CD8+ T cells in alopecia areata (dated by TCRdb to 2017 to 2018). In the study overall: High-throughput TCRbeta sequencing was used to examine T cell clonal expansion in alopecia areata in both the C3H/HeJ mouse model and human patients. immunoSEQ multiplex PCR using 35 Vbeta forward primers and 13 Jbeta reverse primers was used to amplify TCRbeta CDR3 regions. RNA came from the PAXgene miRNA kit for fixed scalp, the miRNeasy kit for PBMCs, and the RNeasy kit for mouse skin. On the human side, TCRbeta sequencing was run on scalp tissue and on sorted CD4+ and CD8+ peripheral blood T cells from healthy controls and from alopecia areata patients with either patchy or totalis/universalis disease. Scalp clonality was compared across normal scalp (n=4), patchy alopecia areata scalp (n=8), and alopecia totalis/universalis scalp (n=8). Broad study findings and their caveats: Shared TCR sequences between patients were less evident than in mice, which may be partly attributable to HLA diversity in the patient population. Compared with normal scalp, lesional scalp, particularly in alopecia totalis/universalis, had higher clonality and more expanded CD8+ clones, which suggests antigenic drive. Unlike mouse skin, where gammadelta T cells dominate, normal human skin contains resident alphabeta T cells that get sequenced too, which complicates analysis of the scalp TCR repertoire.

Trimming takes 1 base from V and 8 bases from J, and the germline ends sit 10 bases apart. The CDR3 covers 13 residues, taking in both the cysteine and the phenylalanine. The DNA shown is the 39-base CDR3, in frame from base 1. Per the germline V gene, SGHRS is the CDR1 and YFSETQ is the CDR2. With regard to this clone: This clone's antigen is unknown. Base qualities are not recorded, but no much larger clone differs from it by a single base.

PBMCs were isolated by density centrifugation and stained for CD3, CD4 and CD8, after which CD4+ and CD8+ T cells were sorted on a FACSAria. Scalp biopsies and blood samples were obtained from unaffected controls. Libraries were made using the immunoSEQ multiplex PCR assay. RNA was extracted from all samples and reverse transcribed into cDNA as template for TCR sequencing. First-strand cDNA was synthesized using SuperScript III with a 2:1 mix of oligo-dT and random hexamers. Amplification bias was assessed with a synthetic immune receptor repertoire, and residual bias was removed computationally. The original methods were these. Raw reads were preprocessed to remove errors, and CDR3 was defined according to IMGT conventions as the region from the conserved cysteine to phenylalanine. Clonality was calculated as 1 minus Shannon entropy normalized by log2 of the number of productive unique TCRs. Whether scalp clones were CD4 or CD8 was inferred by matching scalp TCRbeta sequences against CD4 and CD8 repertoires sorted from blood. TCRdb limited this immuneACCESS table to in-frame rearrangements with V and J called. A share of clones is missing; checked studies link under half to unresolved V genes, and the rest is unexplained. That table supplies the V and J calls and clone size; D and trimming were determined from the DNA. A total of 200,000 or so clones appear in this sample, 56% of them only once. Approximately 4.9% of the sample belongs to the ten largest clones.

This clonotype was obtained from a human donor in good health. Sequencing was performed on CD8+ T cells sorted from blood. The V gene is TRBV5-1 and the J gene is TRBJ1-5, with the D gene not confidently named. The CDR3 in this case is CASSLNPSEPQHF. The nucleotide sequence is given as TGCGCCAGCAGCTTGAACCCCAGCGAGCCCCAGCATTTT. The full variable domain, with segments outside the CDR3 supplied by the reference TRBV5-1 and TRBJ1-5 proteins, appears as KAGVTQTPRYLIKTRGQQVTLSCSPISGHRSVSWYQQTPGQGLQFLFEYFSETQRNKGNFPGRFSGRQFSNSRSEMNVSTLELGDSALYLCASSLNPSEPQHFGDGTRLSIL.